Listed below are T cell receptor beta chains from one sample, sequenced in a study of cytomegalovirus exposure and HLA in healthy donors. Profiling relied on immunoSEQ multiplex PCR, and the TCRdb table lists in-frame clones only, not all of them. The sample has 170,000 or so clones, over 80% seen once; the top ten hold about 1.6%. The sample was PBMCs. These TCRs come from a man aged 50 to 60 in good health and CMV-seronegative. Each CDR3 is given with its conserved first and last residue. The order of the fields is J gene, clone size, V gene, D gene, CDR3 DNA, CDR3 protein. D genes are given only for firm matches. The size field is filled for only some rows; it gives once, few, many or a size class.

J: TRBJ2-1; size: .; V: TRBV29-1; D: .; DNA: TGCAGCGCCCGTGACAGAGGCTCCTACAATGAGCAGTTCTTC; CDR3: CSARDRGSYNEQFF
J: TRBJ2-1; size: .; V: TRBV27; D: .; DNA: TGTGCCAGCAGTTTTCGACAGAAAGACAATGAGCAGTTCTTC; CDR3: CASSFRQKDNEQFF
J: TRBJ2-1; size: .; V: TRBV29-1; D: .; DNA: TGCAGCGTCCCTCCCCAGTTCTTC; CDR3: CSVPPQFF
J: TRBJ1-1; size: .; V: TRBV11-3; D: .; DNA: TGTGCCAGCAGCTTAGATGCTCGCAGGGGGAACACTGAAGCTTTCTTT; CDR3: CASSLDARRGNTEAFF
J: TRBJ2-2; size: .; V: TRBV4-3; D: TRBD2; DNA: TGCGCCAGCAGCCGCCATCCCCGGGGGGGTTCCGGGGAGCTGTTTTTT; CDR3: CASSRHPRGGSGELFF
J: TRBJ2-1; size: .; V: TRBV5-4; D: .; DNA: TGTGCCAGCAGCTTGCCTAGCCCGGGGAATGAGCAGTTCTTC; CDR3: CASSLPSPGNEQFF
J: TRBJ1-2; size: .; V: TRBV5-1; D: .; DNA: TGCGCCAGCAGCATTGACAACCTCTATGGCTACACCTTC; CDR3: CASSIDNLYGYTF
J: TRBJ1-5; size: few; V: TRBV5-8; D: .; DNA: TGTGCCAGCAGCTCTTGGGGGGGCAATCAGCCCCAGCATTTT; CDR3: CASSSWGGNQPQHF
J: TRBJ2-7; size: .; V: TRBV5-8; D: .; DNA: TGTGCCAGCGTACCATGGGGAGCCAGCGAGCAGTACTTC; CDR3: CASVPWGASEQYF
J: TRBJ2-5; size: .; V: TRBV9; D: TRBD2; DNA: TGTGCCAGCAGCGCCCGTCCTAGCGGGAGATCGGAAGAGACCCAGTACTTC; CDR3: CASSARPSGRSEETQYF
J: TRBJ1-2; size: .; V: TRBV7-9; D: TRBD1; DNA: TGTGCCAGCAGCTTTATGGGGACAGGAGCTAACTATGGCTACACCTTC; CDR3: CASSFMGTGANYGYTF
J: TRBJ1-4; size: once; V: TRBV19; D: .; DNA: TGTGCCAGTAGTATTGGGCAGGGGAACGAAAAACTGTTTTTT; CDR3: CASSIGQGNEKLFF
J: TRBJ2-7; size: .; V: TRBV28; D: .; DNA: TGTGCCAGCAGTTTATCGAGTACAGGGCTGAGCTCCTACGAGCAGTACTTC; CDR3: CASSLSSTGLSSYEQYF
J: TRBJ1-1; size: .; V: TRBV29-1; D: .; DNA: TGCAGCGTTGAAATTTCGGGGAAGTTCACTGAAGCTTTCTTT; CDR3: CSVEISGKFTEAFF
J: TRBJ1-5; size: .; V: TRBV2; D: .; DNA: TGTGCCAGCAGTGAAGCCGGGGGGGCTCGGAATCAGCCCCAGCATTTT; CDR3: CASSEAGGARNQPQHF
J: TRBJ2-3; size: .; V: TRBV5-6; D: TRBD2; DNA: TGTGCCAGCAGCTTATTGGGGGGGAGCACAGATACGCAGTATTTT; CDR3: CASSLLGGSTDTQYF
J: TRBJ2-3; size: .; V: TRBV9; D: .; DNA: TGTGCCAGCAGCGTCCGTGGGACTCAGGGTACAGATACGCAGTATTTT; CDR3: CASSVRGTQGTDTQYF
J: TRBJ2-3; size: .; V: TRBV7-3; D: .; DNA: TGTGCCAGCAGCGATGGACAGCGCACAGATACGCAGTATTTT; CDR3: CASSDGQRTDTQYF
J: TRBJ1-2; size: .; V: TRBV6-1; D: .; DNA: TGTGCCAGCAGTGAAACCGACGGGTTATATGGCTACACCTTC; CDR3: CASSETDGLYGYTF
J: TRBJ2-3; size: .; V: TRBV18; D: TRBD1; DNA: TGTGCCAGCTCACCATTGGACAGGAAGACGCAGTATTTT; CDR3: CASSPLDRKTQYF
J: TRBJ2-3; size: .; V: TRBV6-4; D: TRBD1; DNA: TGTGCCAGCAGTGACGGACAGGGGGCTAGAGATACGCAGTATTTT; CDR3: CASSDGQGARDTQYF
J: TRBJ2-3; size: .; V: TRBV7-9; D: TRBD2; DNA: TGTGCCAGCAACAGAGCGGGAGTGGGAGATACGCAGTATTTT; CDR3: CASNRAGVGDTQYF
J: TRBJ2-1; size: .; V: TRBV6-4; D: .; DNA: TGTGCCAGCAGTGACTCGCTAGCAACTAACAATGAGCAGTTCTTC; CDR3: CASSDSLATNNEQFF
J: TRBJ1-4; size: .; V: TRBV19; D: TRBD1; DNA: TGTGCCAGTAGTATTGACAGGGGAGGCGAAAAACTGTTTTTT; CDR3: CASSIDRGGEKLFF
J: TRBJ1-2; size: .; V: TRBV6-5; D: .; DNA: TGTGCCAGCAGTGAGAGGACAGTCTATGGCTACACCTTC; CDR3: CASSERTVYGYTF
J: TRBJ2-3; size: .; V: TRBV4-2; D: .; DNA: TGTGCCAGCAGCCCGAAGGGGTCCGCCGATACGCAGTATTTT; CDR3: CASSPKGSADTQYF
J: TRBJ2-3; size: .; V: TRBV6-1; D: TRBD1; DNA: TGTGCCAGCAGCACGGACAGGGTGGGCACAGATACGCAGTATTTT; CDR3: CASSTDRVGTDTQYF
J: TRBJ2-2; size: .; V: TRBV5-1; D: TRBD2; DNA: TGCGCCAGCAGCCTATCTAGCGGGGCGAACACCGGGGAGCTGTTTTTT; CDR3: CASSLSSGANTGELFF